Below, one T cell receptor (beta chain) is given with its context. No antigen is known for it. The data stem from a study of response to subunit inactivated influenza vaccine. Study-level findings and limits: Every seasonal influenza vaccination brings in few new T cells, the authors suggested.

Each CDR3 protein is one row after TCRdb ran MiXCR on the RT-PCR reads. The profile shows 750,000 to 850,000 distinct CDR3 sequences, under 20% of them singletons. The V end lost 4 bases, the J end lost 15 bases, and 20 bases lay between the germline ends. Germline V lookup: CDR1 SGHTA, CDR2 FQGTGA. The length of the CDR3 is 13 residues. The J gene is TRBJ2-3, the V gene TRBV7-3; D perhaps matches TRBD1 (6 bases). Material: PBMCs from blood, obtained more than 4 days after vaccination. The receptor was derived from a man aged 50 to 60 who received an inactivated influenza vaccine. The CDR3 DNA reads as TGTGCCAGCAGCTCCTCCTCCGGCACAGGGTTCTATTTT. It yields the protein CASSSSSGTGFYF. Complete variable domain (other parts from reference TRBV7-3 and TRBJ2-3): GAGVSQTPSNKVTEKGKYVELRCDPISGHTALYWYRQSLGQGPEFLIYFQGTGAADDSGLPNDRFFAVRPEGSVSTLKIQRTERGDSAVYLCASSSSSGTGFYFGPGTRLTVL.